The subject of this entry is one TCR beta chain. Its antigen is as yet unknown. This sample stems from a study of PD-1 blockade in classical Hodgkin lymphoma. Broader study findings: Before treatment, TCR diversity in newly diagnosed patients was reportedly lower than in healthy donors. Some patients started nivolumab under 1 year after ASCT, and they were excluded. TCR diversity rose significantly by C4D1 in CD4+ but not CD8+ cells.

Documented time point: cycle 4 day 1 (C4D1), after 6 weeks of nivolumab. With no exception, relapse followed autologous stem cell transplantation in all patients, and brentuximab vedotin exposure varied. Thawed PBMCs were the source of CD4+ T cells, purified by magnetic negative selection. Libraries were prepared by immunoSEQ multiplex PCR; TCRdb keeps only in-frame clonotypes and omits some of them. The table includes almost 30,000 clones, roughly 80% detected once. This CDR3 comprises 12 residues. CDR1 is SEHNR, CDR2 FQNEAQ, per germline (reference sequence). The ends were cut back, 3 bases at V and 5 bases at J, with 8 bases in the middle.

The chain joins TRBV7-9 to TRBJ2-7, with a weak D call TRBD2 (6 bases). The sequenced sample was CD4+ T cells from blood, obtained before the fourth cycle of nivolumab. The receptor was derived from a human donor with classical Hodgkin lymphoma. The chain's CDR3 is CASSLAGHEQYF. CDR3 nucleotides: TGTGCCAGCAGCTTGGCGGGGCACGAGCAGTACTTC.